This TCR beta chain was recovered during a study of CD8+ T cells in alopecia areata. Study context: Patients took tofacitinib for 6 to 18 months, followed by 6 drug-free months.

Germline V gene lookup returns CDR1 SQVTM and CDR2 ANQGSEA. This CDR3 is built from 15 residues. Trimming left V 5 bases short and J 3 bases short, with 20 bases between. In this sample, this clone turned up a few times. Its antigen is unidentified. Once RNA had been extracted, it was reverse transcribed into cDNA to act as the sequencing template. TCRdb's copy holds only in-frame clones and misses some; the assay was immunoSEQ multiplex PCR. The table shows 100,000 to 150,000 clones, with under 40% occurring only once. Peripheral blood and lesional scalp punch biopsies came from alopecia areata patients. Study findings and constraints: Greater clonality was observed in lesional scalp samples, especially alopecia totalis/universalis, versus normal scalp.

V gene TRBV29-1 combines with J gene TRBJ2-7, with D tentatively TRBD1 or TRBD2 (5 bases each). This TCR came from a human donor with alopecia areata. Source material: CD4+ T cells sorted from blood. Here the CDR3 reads CSVTLGTDSLYEQYF. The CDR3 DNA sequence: TGCAGCGTTACTCTCGGGACCGATAGTCTCTACGAGCAGTACTTC.